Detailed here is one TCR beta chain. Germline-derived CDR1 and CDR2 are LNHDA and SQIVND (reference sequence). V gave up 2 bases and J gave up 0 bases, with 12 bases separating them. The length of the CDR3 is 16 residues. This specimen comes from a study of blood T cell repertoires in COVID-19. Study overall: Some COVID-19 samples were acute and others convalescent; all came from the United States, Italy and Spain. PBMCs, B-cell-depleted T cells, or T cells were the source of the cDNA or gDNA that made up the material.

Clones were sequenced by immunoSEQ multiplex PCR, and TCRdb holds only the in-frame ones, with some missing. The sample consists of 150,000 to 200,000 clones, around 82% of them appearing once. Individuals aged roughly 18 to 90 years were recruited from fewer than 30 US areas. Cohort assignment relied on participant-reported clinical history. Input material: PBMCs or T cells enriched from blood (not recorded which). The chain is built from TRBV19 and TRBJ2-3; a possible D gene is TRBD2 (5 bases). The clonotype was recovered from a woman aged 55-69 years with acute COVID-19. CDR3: CASSILGASSTDTQYF. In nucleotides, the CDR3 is TGTGCCAGTAGTATACTGGGAGCTTCTAGCACAGATACGCAGTATTTT.